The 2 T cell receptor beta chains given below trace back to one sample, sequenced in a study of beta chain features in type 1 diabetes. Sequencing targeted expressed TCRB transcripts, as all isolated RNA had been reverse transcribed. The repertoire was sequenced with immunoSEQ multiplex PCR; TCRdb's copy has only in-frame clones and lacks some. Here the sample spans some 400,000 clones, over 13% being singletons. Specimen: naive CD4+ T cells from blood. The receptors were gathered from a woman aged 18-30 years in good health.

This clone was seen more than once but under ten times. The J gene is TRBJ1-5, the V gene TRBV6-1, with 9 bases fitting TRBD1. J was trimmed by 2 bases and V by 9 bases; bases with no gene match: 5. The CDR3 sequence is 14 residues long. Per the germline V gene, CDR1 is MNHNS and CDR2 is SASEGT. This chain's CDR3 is CASTGGGGNQPQHF. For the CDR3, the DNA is TGTGCCAGTACAGGGGGCGGAGGCAATCAGCCCCAGCATTTT.

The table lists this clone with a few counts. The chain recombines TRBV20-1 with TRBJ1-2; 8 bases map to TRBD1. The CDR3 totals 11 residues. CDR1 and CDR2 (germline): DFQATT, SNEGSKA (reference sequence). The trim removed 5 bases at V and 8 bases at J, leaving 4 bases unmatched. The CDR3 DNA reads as TGCAGTGCTTCGGACAGGGACGGCTACACCTTC. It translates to CSASDRDGYTF.